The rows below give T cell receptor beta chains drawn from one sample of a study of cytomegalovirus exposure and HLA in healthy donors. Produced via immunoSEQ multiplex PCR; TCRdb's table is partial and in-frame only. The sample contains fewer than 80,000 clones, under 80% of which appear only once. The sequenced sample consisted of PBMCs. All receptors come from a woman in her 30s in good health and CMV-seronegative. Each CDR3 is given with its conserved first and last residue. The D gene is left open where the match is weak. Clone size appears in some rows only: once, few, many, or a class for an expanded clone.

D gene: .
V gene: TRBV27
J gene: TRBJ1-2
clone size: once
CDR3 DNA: TGTGCCAGCAGTTGGTCAGATAACTATGGCTACACCTTC
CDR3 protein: CASSWSDNYGYTF

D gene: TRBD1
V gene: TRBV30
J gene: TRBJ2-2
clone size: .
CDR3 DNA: TGTGCCTGGACTTCGGGGACAGGGCCCGGGGAGCTGTTTTTT
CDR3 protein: CAWTSGTGPGELFF

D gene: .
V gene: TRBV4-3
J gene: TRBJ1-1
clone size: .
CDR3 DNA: TGCGCCAGCAGCCAGGCTATGGACAGAGACACTGAAGCTTTCTTT
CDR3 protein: CASSQAMDRDTEAFF

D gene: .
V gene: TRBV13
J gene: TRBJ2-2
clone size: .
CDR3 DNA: TGTGCCAGCAGCCCACCCAGGTTTACCGGGGAGCTGTTTTTT
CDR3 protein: CASSPPRFTGELFF

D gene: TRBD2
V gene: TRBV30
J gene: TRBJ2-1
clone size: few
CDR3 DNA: TGTGCCTGGAGTGTGGGCGGGAGCGGTGATGAGCAGTTCTTC
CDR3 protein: CAWSVGGSGDEQFF

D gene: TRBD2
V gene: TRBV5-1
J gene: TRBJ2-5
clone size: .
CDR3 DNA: TGCGCCAGCAGGTGGACTAGCAGTCCTGGGGAGACCCAGTACTTC
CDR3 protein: CASRWTSSPGETQYF

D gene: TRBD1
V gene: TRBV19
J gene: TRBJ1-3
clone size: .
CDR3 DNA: TGTGCCAGTAGTGAGTGGACAGGGGCTGGAAACACCATATATTTT
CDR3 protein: CASSEWTGAGNTIYF

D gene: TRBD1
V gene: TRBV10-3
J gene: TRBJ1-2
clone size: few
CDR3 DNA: TGTGCCATCAGGGACGCAGGGGGCGTGGGGTATGGCTACACCTTC
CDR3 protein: CAIRDAGGVGYGYTF

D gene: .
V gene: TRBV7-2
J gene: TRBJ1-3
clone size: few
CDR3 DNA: TGTGCCAGCAGCTTAGTGGGCAGCCTCAGCACTGGAAACACCATATATTTT
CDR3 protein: CASSLVGSLSTGNTIYF

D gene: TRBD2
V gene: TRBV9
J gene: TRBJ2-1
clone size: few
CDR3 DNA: TGTGCCAGCAGCGTAAGACTAGCGGGAGTAGGTGAGCAGTTCTTC
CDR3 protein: CASSVRLAGVGEQFF

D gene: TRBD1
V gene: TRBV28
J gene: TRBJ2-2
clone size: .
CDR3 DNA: TGTGCCAGCCTCCGGGACAGGGCAGACACCGGGGAGCTGTTTTTT
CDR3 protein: CASLRDRADTGELFF

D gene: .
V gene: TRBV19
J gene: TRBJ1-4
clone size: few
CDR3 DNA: TGTGCCAGTAGTATCCCAGGGATTAATGAAAAACTGTTTTTT
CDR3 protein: CASSIPGINEKLFF

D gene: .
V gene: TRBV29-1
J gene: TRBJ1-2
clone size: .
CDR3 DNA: TGCAGCGTTGAGCGCGACTATGGCTACACCTTC
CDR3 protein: CSVERDYGYTF

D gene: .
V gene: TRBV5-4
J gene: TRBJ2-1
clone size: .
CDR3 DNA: TGTGCCAGCAGCCCCGGGGGGGGAACCGGGACAGAATACAATGAGCAGTTCTTC
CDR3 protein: CASSPGGGTGTEYNEQFF

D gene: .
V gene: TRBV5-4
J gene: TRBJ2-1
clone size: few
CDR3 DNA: TGTGCCAGCAGCTTGGCGCTAGCGACCTCCTACAATGAGCAGTTCTTC
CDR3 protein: CASSLALATSYNEQFF

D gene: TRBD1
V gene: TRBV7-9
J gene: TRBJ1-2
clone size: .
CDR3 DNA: TGTTCCAGCAGCGCTCCGGACAGGGAAAACTATGGCTACACCTTC
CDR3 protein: CSSSAPDRENYGYTF

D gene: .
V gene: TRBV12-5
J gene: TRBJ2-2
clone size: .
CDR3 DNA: TGTGCTAGTGGTTACTCGTGTGAGCTGTTTTTT
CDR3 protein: CASGYSCELFF

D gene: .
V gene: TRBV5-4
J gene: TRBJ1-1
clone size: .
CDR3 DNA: TGTGCCAGCAGCCCGGCGGGGGGCACTGAAGCTTTCTTT
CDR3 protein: CASSPAGGTEAFF

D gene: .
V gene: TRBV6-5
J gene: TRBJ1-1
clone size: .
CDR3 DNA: TGTGCCAGCAGTTACGAGGGCGAGTATGAAGCTTTCTTT
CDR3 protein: CASSYEGEYEAFF

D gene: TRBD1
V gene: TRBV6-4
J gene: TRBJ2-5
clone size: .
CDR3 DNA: TGTGCCAGCAGTGAAGGACAGGGCGCAGAGACCCAGTACTTC
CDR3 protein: CASSEGQGAETQYF

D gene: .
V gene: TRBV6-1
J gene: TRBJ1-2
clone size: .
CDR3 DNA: TGTGCCAGCAGTGAACAGGGAAGCAATGGCCACACCTTC
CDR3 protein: CASSEQGSNGHTF

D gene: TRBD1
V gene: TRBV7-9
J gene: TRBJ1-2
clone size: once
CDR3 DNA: TGTGCCAGCAGCTTAGGACCGGGACAGGACTATGGCTACACCTTC
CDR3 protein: CASSLGPGQDYGYTF

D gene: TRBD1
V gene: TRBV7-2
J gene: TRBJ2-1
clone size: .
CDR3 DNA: TGTGCCAGCAGCGCGGGACAGGGGGGGAGAAATGAGCAGTTCTTC
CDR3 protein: CASSAGQGGRNEQFF

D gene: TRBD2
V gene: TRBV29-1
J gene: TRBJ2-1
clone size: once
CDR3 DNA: TGCAGCGTCGACCGACTAGCGGGGAAAGGGAATGAGCAGTTCTTC
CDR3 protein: CSVDRLAGKGNEQFF

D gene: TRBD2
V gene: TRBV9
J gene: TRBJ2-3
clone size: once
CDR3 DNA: TGTGCCAGCAGCGTAACTTCGGGACTAGCGGGGATCACAGATACGCAGTATTTT
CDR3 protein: CASSVTSGLAGITDTQYF

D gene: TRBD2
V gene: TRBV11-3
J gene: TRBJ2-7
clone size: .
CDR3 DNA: TGTGCCAGCAGCTTCCGAGCGGGGACCTACGAGCAGTACTTC
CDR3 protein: CASSFRAGTYEQYF

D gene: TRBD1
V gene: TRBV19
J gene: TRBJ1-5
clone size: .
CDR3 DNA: TGTGCCAGTGGGACAGTCATCCATCAGCCCCAGCATTTT
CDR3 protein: CASGTVIHQPQHF

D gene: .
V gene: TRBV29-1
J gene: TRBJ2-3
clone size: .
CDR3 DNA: TGCAGCGTTGAAGGAGCCCGCCAGGGAATTGGCACAGATACGCAGTATTTT
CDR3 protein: CSVEGARQGIGTDTQYF

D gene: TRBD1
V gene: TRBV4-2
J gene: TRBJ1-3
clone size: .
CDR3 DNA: TGTGCCAGCAGCCTTAGCTCGGGACAGGTAACCGCTGGAAACACCATATATTTT
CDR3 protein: CASSLSSGQVTAGNTIYF

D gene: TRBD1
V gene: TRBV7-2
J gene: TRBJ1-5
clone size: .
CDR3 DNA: TGTGCCAGCAGCGACAGGGTTGGCAATCAGCCCCAGCATTTT
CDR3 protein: CASSDRVGNQPQHF

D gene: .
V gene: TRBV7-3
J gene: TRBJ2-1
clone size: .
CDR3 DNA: TGTGCCAGCAGCCCCAGCCCCGTGACTAGGGTCTCCTACAATGAGCAGTTCTTC
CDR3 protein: CASSPSPVTRVSYNEQFF

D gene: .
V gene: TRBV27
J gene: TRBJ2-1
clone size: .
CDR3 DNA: TGTGCCAGCAGCTCCTTCGGTGGGCCGTACAATGAGCAGTTCTTC
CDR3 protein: CASSSFGGPYNEQFF

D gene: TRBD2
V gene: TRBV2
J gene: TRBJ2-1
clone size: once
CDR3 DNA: TGTGCCAGCAGTACGGGGGGGTCGACTAGGAATGAGCAGTTCTTC
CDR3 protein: CASSTGGSTRNEQFF

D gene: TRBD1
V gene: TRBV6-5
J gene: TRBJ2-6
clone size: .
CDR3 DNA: TGTGCCAGCAGGGACAGGGCCGGGGCCAACGTCCTGACTTTC
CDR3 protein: CASRDRAGANVLTF

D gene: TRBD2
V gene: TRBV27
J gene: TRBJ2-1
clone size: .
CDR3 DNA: TGTGCCAGCAGTTTATTAGCGGGAGGCCACAATGAGCAGTTCTTC
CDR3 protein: CASSLLAGGHNEQFF

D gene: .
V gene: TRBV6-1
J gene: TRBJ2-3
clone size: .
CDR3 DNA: TGTGCCAGCAAGGGGGGGCCAGATACGCAGTATTTT
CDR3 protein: CASKGGPDTQYF

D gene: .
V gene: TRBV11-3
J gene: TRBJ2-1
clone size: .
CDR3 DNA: TGTGCCAGCAGCTTAGGAGGGTGGGGGCATGAGCAGTTCTTC
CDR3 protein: CASSLGGWGHEQFF

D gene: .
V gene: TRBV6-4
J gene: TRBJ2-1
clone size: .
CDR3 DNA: TGTGCCAGCAGTCTAACCCAGGGGACCAATGAGCAGTTCTTC
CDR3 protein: CASSLTQGTNEQFF

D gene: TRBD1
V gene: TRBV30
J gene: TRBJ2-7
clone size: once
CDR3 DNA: TGTGCCTGGAGCTTGGGACAGGGGGCCTACGAGCAGTACTTC
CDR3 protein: CAWSLGQGAYEQYF